This T cell receptor (beta chain) derives from a study of early T cells in non-severe SARS-CoV-2 infection (dated by TCRdb to about 2021). Broadly, across the study: Because TCR sequencing relied on bulk RNA taken from unsorted whole blood, pairing of alpha and beta chains was not possible.

Set within a cohort of healthcare workers in London, UK, this nested case-control study involved weekly PCR testing of nasopharyngeal swabs along with blood sampling. Healthcare workers were recruited between 23 and 31 March 2020, during the week of the UK lockdown, and were followed weekly for up to roughly 16 weeks. The method behind the library was 5' RACE. For sequencing, a NextSeq 500 was employed. In the TCR library protocol, unique molecular identifiers were attached to individual cDNA molecules to correct for PCR bias and sequencing error. Both TCR alpha and beta chains were sequenced, and tight co-correlation was observed between alpha and beta sequence abundances in each sample. From the authors' description of their analysis: V gene, J gene and CDR3 annotation of TCR sequences was performed with Decombinator V4. Expanded TCRs were defined as changing significantly between any two time points under a Poisson model with p below 0.0001. TCR abundances were normalised to the total number of TCRs sequenced per sample and expressed as counts per million. TRAV1-2 paired with TRAJ12, TRAJ20 or TRAJ33 defined MAIT TCRs, while TRAV10 paired with TRAJ18 defined iNKT TCRs. VDJdb, accessed 1 November 2021, was searched for CMV, EBV and SARS-CoV-2 annotated TCRs, excluding TCRs annotated for multiple antigens. TCRdb handled the public reads itself, with Q25 trimming in fastp and clone calling in MiXCR, and kept productive beta chains. Identical CDR3 proteins give one entry, which carries the most common genes and DNA. The V and J calls reflect TCRdb's pipeline rather than the authors' work. The sample table shows 60,000 to 65,000 distinct CDR3 sequences, and around 12% are seen once. Around 4.6% of the sample is taken by the ten largest.

Here is what the overall study found, with its caveats: Matching against VDJdb was skewed toward anti-spike CD8 responses, likely underestimated virus-specific expansions, and missed private and CD4 specificities.

On this clonotype: This clone's antigen is unknown. Base qualities are not provided; no much larger clone lies one nucleotide away.

The CDR3 runs 16 residues from the cysteine to the phenylalanine. Just CDR3 DNA is preserved here, 48 bases in frame from base 1. Sequenced: whole blood. This receptor was taken from an adult who was a healthcare worker with PCR-confirmed SARS-CoV-2 infection or an uninfected control (not recorded which). Here the chain combines TRBV21-1 and TRBJ2-7; TRBD2 is taken as the D call from the table, unchecked against the DNA. TRBV21-1 is termed a pseudogene. The sequenced DNA is TGTGCCAGCAGCAAATGGGTAGCGGGGCGTCTCGGGGAGCAGTACTTC. Its translation is CASSKWVAGRLGEQYF.